Presented here are 27 T cell receptor beta chains from one specimen sequenced in a study of tumor-infiltrating lymphocytes in oesophageal squamous cell carcinoma. TCRdb processed the PCR reads anew with MiXCR; each CDR3 protein has one entry. The repertoire consists of around 13,000 distinct CDR3 sequences, with around 60% occurring once and the leading ten covering approximately 30%. The sequenced sample was esophageal tumor tissue. These receptors were taken from a female donor with esophageal squamous cell carcinoma.

This clonotype was observed many times. The chain has TRBV7-2 and TRBJ2-7, with 10 nucleotides matching TRBD2. The J call may be mistaken, given a closer DNA end match to TRBJ2-5. The germline V gene encodes CDR1 SGHTA and CDR2 FQGNSA. The CDR3 has 16 residues. The chain's CDR3 is CASSSTAGGLSETQYF. The CDR3 coding sequence is TGTGCCAGCAGCTCCACAGCGGGGGGGCTCTCTGAGACCCAGTACTTC.

There are a few counts of this clonotype. The rearrangement links TRBV7-6 to TRBJ2-3; TRBD1 aligns across 7 bases. V was clipped by 6 bases and J by 4 bases; unmatched bases: 7. CDR1 and CDR2 from the germline V gene are SGHVS and FNYEAQ. This CDR3 is built from 14 residues. The CDR3 region is CASSWDSYADTQYF. In nucleotides, the CDR3 is TGTGCCAGCAGTTGGGACAGTTATGCAGATACGCAGTATTTT.

The gene calls are TRBV4-2 and TRBJ2-5; D remains unclear. Germline-derived CDR1 and CDR2 are LGHNA and YNFKEQ. The CDR3 extends over 16 amino acids. V was clipped by 1 base and J by 11 bases, with 23 bases between them. CDR3 residues: CASSQAYRSSGYEQYF. The DNA for the CDR3 is TGTGCCAGCAGCCAAGCCTATCGCTCCTCAGGCTATGAGCAGTACTTC.

Only a few counts were recorded for this clonotype. The chain combines TRBV12-5 with TRBJ1-1; D is ambiguous. The CDR3 loop spans 12 amino acids. V lost 5 bases to trimming and J lost 3 bases, with 7 bases between them. Germline loops: CDR1 LGHNT, CDR2 FRNRAP. The CDR3 nucleotides are TGTGCTAGTGGTCCCTCGTACACTGAAGCTTTCTTT. Protein product: CASGPSYTEAFF.

The V gene is TRBV7-2, the J gene TRBJ2-5; D remains unclear. The V end was cut by 4 bases, the J end by 1 base, with 7 bases between. CDR1 is SGHTA and CDR2 is FQGNSA in the germline V gene. CDR3 length equals 13 residues. DNA for the CDR3: TGTGCCAGCAGCTCAATGCCCCAAGAGACCCAGTACTTC. It encodes CASSSMPQETQYF.

The chain carries TRBV7-9 and TRBJ2-4, with 10 bases that match TRBD2. V shed 4 bases, J shed 15 bases, and the junction held 18 bases outside the gene matches. This CDR3 spans 16 amino acids. Looked up from germline, CDR1 is SEHNR and CDR2 is FQNEAQ (reference sequence). CDR3 nucleotide sequence: TGTGCCAGCAGCTCCCGAGGGCTAGCGGGGGCTGGGGAGCTGTACTTC. It specifies CASSSRGLAGAGELYF.

This clonotype was counted only a few times. The genes are TRBV7-2 and TRBJ2-3, with D unclear. CDR3 length: 13 residues. V lost 7 bases and J 3 bases, leaving 11 bases between the germline ends. Looked up from germline, CDR1 is SGHTA and CDR2 is FQGNSA. CDR3 nucleotide sequence: TGTGCCAGCACCTATAAGCCTACAGATACGCAGTATTTT. Encoded protein: CASTYKPTDTQYF. The full variable domain, in which reference TRBV7-2 and TRBJ2-3 provide the parts outside the CDR3, is GAGVSQSPSNKVTEKGKDVELRCDPISGHTALYWYRQSLGQGLEFLIYFQGNSAPDKSGLPSDRFSAERTGGSVSTLTIQRTQQEDSAVYLCASTYKPTDTQYFGPGTRLTVL.

This clonotype is classed as medium-sized. The V call is TRBV7-2, the J call TRBJ1-4; 12 positions agree with TRBD1. Germline CDR1 reads SGHTA; CDR2 reads FQGNSA. With 5 bases clipped from V and 8 bases from J, the junction kept 12 bases outside the gene matches. CDR3 length: 17 residues. This CDR3 is CASSPRDRGRVGEKLFF. In DNA, the CDR3 is TGTGCCAGCAGCCCCCGGGACAGGGGGCGAGTCGGGGAAAAACTGTTTTTT. The variable domain in full, completed from reference TRBV7-2 and TRBJ1-4, reads GAGVSQSPSNKVTEKGKDVELRCDPISGHTALYWYRQSLGQGLEFLIYFQGNSAPDKSGLPSDRFSAERTGGSVSTLTIQRTQQEDSAVYLCASSPRDRGRVGEKLFFGSGTQLSVL.

This chain uses TRBV6-9 with TRBJ1-1; D is ambiguous. There are 12 residues in the CDR3. Germline CDR1 reads MNHGY; CDR2 reads SVAAGI. The V end was cut by 6 bases, the J end by 8 bases, with 13 bases between. The chain's CDR3 is CASRYEGSEAFF. The CDR3 region has the DNA TGTGCCAGCAGGTATGAGGGATCGGAAGCTTTCTTT.

Of note for this clonotype: One end of the junction varies from germline; a read error may be responsible. The V and J genes are TRBV2 and TRBJ2-5, with 12 bases fitting TRBD2. Germline loops: CDR1 SNHLY, CDR2 FYNNEI. This CDR3 has 12 amino acids. The CDR3 DNA sequence: TGTGCCAGCAGGGAAGGACTAGCGGGGCAGTACTTC. The encoded protein is CASREGLAGQYF.

The V call is TRBV5-1, the J call TRBJ2-1; D is unresolved. Trimming pared 6 bases from V and 0 bases from J, leaving 13 bases between. The CDR3 extends over 15 amino acids. The germline gives CDR1 SGHRS, CDR2 YFSETQ. As DNA, the CDR3 is TGCGCCAGCACCCCGGTGAAGAGCTCCTACAATGAGCAGTTCTTC. It is translated as CASTPVKSSYNEQFF.

Only a few counts were recorded for this clonotype. The J gene is TRBJ1-1, the V gene TRBV7-8; D ambiguous. Germline-derived CDR1 and CDR2 are SGHVS and FQNEAQ. This CDR3 comprises 13 residues. V shed 5 bases and J shed 2 bases, with 9 bases lying between them. CDR3 loop: CASSPGPNTEAFF. As DNA, the CDR3 is TGTGCCAGCAGCCCGGGCCCCAACACTGAAGCTTTCTTT.

This clonotype was found a few times. The chain has TRBV7-2 and TRBJ2-7; D might be TRBD2 (5 bases). The tail of the sequence fits TRBJ2-1 better, so the J call may be wrong. Germline V gives CDR1 SGHTA, CDR2 FQGNSA. This CDR3 spans 15 amino acids. The CDR3 region is CASSLAILARNEQFF. The DNA of the CDR3 is TGTGCCAGCAGCTTAGCTATCCTAGCCCGTAATGAGCAGTTCTTC.

The rearrangement uses TRBV7-9 and TRBJ2-7, with 14 bases fitting TRBD2. The DNA end is more similar to TRBJ2-5, so the J call may be wrong. This CDR3 has 17 residues. Germline CDR1 is SEHNR and CDR2 is FQNEAQ (reference sequence). CDR3 region: CASSLAGLAGVRETQYF. In nucleotides, the CDR3 is TGTGCCAGCAGCTTAGCGGGACTAGCGGGAGTAAGGGAGACCCAGTACTTC.

This clonotype showed up just a few times. The chain recombines TRBV7-2 with TRBJ2-5; TRBD1 or TRBD2 may be the D gene (5 bases each). The tail of the sequence fits TRBJ2-1 better, so the J call may be wrong. This CDR3 is built from 13 residues. The germline V gene has CDR1 SGHTA and CDR2 FQGNSA. This chain's CDR3 is CASSLAGVGEQFF. The CDR3 DNA is TGTGCCAGCAGCTTAGCGGGGGTGGGTGAGCAGTTCTTC.

The rearrangement links TRBV7-2 to TRBJ1-1, with 11 bases aligning to TRBD1. Unmatched junction bases numbered 6, after V lost 3 bases and J lost 3 bases. Germline CDR1 and CDR2: SGHTA and FQGNSA. CDR3 length equals 16 residues. The CDR3: CASSFSDRGRDTEAFF. The CDR3 coding sequence is TGTGCCAGCAGCTTCTCGGACAGGGGGCGGGACACTGAAGCTTTCTTT.

In regard to this clonotype: A junction end diverges from the germline sequence, so it may reflect a read error. The chain combines TRBV7-6 with TRBJ2-3; TRBD2 might be the D (5 bases). The germline CDR1 and CDR2 sequences are SGHVS and FNYEAQ. The CDR3 totals 15 residues. CDR3 in amino acids: CASSLALTGTDTQYF. In DNA form, the CDR3 reads TGTGCTAGCAGCTTAGCGCTGACTGGCACAGATACGCAGTATTTT.

This sequence joins TRBV7-2 and TRBJ2-1; D gene unclear. With the DNA end fitting TRBJ2-5 better, the J assignment may be wrong. Germline-derived CDR1 and CDR2 are SGHTA and FQGNSA. The CDR3 loop spans 13 amino acids. CDR3 DNA: TGTGCCAGCAGCTCGGTGCGGTCAGGGACCCAGTACTTC. Encoded protein: CASSSVRSGTQYF.

This clonotype was picked up a small number of times. The chain employs TRBV7-2 and TRBJ2-5; D might be TRBD1 or TRBD2, each matching 6 bases. There are 14 residues in the CDR3. Trimming shortened V by 3 bases and J by 2 bases, and 10 bases separated the two germline ends. Germline V lookup: CDR1 SGHTA, CDR2 FQGNSA. The CDR3 region is CASSFGGGQETQYF. CDR3 nucleotide sequence: TGTGCCAGCAGCTTCGGAGGGGGGCAAGAGACCCAGTACTTC.

This clonotype was observed a few times. The limits of the CDR3 on the DNA are not certain, so only TCRdb's listed CDR3 is given. V gene TRBV29-1 combines with J gene TRBJ1-6; no DNA check was done on the table's D call, TRBD1. The CDR3 length equals 14 residues, ends included. Germline CDR1 SQVTM, CDR2 ANQGSEA. The CDR3 sequence is CSVVGKGTAYEQYF.

This chain joins TRBV7-2 and TRBJ2-5, with 7 bases aligning to TRBD1. Near its end, the DNA agrees better with TRBJ2-1, so the J call may be wrong. This CDR3 region has 16 residues. Germline CDR1 SGHTA, CDR2 FQGNSA. Here the CDR3 DNA reads TGTGCCAGCAGCCCCCGACAGGGTGGGAGCACAGATACGCAGTTCTTC. Its translation: CASSPRQGGSTDTQFF.

The chain joins TRBV7-6 to TRBJ2-1; 8 bases are a match to TRBD2. The J segment lost 6 bases and the V segment lost 5 bases, leaving 12 bases of the junction unmatched. Germline CDR1 SGHVS, CDR2 FNYEAQ. The CDR3 covers 16 residues. CDR3 sequence reads: CASSTFRAGGLNEQFF. Written as DNA, the CDR3 is TGTGCCAGCAGCACATTCAGGGCGGGAGGACTCAATGAGCAGTTCTTC.

CDR3 coding DNA: TGTGCCAGCAGCACCCCGCGGGACAGCTCCTACAATGAGCAGTACTTC. Translating gives CASSTPRDSSYNEQYF. The rearrangement joins TRBV12-3 or TRBV12-4 to TRBJ2-5, with TRBD1 as a possible D gene (7 bases). V dropped 6 bases and J dropped 11 bases, with 28 bases sitting between them. This CDR3 region has 16 residues.

In its sample, this clonotype is medium-sized. The chain couples TRBV12-3 or TRBV12-4 to TRBJ2-4, with a possible D match to TRBD2 (6 bases). The CDR3 has 14 amino acids. V was cut by 5 bases and J by 9 bases, with 17 bases left in between. The CDR3 loop reads CASSPAGYGSIQYF. Here the CDR3 DNA reads TGTGCCAGCAGTCCCGCGGGGTACGGAAGCATTCAGTACTTC.

This clonotype was observed once. This chain connects TRBV6-1 to TRBJ1-5; D is uncertain. Germline V gene sequence: CDR1 MNHNS, CDR2 SASEGT. V lost 1 base, J lost 3 bases, and 7 bases lay in between. This CDR3 spans 14 amino acids. Here the CDR3 reads CASSEVGDNQPQHF. The CDR3 DNA reads as TGTGCCAGCAGTGAAGTTGGAGACAATCAGCCCCAGCATTTT.

The V gene is TRBV7-2, the J gene TRBJ2-1, with TRBD2 matching over 16 bases. The CDR3 totals 15 residues. The germline V gene has CDR1 SGHTA and CDR2 FQGNSA. Unmatched junction bases numbered 4, after V lost 4 bases and J lost 10 bases. CDR3 protein: CASSSGTSGGGEQFF. The CDR3 nucleotides read TGTGCCAGCAGCTCCGGGACTAGCGGGGGGGGAGAGCAGTTCTTC.

The V and J genes are TRBV7-8 and TRBJ2-1; D is ambiguous. The J call could be wrong; TRBJ2-5 is a better fit for the DNA end. Germline V lookup: CDR1 SGHVS, CDR2 FQNEAQ. The CDR3 spans 13 residues. The CDR3 coding sequence is TGTGCCAGCAGCCGCAACCCCCAAGAGACCCAGTACTTC. This encodes CASSRNPQETQYF.